This TCR beta chain was recorded in a study of blood T cell repertoires in COVID-19. At the level of the study: COVID-19 samples from acute and convalescent phases originated in the United States, Italy and Spain. PBMCs, B-cell-depleted T cells, or T cells were the source of the cDNA or gDNA that made up the material.

Source study methods: Reference gene primers were amplified, and this amplification served to estimate nucleated cell counts. Assay: immunoSEQ multiplex PCR; the TCRdb copy retains only in-frame clones and omits some. The DNA gave D and trimming, while V, J and clone size come from that table. The sample yields roughly 120,000 clones, 80% seen once. V was clipped by 5 bases and J by 5 bases, with 9 bases between them. This CDR3 comprises 12 residues. The germline gives CDR1 SEHNR, CDR2 FQNEAQ (reference sequence). This receptor was taken from a man in his sixties or seventies with acute or convalescent COVID-19. The chain employs TRBV7-9 and TRBJ1-2; no clear D. The sample taken for sequencing was peripheral blood. The CDR3 DNA reads TGTGCCAGCAGCCCCTCGGAGTATGGCTACACCTTC. Encoded protein: CASSPSEYGYTF.